This T cell receptor beta chain was identified in a study of blood T cell repertoires in COVID-19 (TCRdb year 2020). For the study in its entirety: Collaborator samples came from the United States, Italy and Spain and covered acute and convalescent phases of COVID-19. Samples came from the ongoing ImmuneRACE study (first 160 participants) plus 1,254 subjects from 6 global collaborators. The prospective study material was composed of cDNA or gDNA derived from T cells, B-cell-depleted T cells, or PBMCs. Sample metadata almost always included a de-identified subject ID, COVID-19 status, age in years and sex. The repertoires were released in a freely available public database intended as a resource for research on the immune response to SARS-CoV-2. Where available, HLA class I and class II types were taken from metadata supplied by the sample provider and were not determined by assay-based typing. The dataset comprised deeply sampled blood TCRbeta repertoires from subjects exposed to, actively infected with, or recovered from COVID-19.

One collaborating source in Seattle enrolled patients during active infection and followed them longitudinally through the course of disease. Collaborating institutions collected whole blood in K2EDTA tubes following their own protocols. For TCRbeta analysis, collaborators shipped samples in one of three forms: frozen whole blood, isolated PBMCs, or DNA extracted from either of those sample types. General study outcomes and caveats: The quantity of clinical and demographic metadata differed by source and by participant and was supplied without curation.

As for this clone: The specificity of this receptor is unknown. Per-nucleotide qualities are absent, and no much larger clonotype sits a single base away.

In the germline V gene, CDR1 corresponds to MRHNA and CDR2 to SNTAGT. Germline trimming: 6 bases from V, 4 bases from J; junction bases outside gene matches: 6. Taken from cysteine to phenylalanine, the CDR3 has 15 residues. The kept DNA is CDR3 alone, 45 bases in frame from the first base. TCRbeta CDR3 regions were amplified from genomic DNA by means of the immunoSEQ Assay, a bias-controlled multiplex PCR. The original methods were these. The number of nucleated cells in each sample was estimated by amplification of reference gene primers within the assay. To quantify the absolute abundance of each unique TCRbeta CDR3 rearrangement, sequence reads were collapsed and filtered. For each sample, productive Simpson clonality was calculated by taking the square root of Simpson's diversity index across productive rearrangements. The table comes from immuneACCESS by way of TCRdb, which keeps in-frame sequences with V and J called. Part of the clones is missing from these tables; in studies checked, under half for an unresolved V gene and the rest for unknown reasons. V, J and clone size are taken as reported in that table, and D and trimming were inferred from the DNA itself. The sample yields roughly 340,000 clones; over 80% were counted once. Roughly 6.3% of the sample lies in the top ten.

This receptor chain uses TRBV6-4 and TRBJ2-1; 10 central nucleotides agree with TRBD2. This clonotype was sampled from a woman aged 45 to 65 with COVID-19, enrolled during active disease. The sample comprised peripheral blood. The CDR3 loop reads CASSILAGIYNEQFF. The sequence in DNA is TGTGCCAGCAGCATACTAGCGGGAATATACAATGAGCAGTTCTTC.